This TCR beta chain originates from a study of blood T cell repertoires in COVID-19. Turning to the study itself: Both acute and convalescent COVID-19 samples were obtained from the United States, Italy and Spain. In each case, the material was cDNA or gDNA derived from T cells, B-cell-depleted T cells, or PBMCs.

The CDR3 is 15 amino acids. The V gene end was trimmed by 0 bases and the J gene end by 7 bases; junction bases not matched to a gene: 5. Germline CDR1 and CDR2: MNHEY and SVGAGI. Per the original data handling: Using reference gene primer amplification, nucleated cell counts were estimated. Data came from immunoSEQ multiplex PCR; TCRdb stores just in-frame clones and leaves some out. That table is the source of V, J and clone size, and D and trimming were worked out from the DNA. The table has approximately 160,000 clones, about four fifths seen once. This sequence was found in a woman older than 75 with acute or convalescent COVID-19. The specimen was peripheral blood. The V gene is TRBV6-5, the J gene TRBJ1-5; 8 nucleotides line up with TRBD1. This CDR3 is CASSYSQGAGQPQHF. CDR3 bases: TGTGCCAGCAGTTACTCTCAGGGGGCGGGACAGCCCCAGCATTTT.